These 11 T cell receptor beta chains were all obtained from the same sample, sequenced in a study of cytomegalovirus exposure and HLA in healthy donors. The PCR contained 60 Vbeta and 13 Jbeta primers. Generated by immunoSEQ multiplex PCR, the TCRdb table keeps only in-frame clones and is missing some. The repertoire holds approximately 82,000 clones, with 78% as singletons. Sequenced input: PBMCs. All receptors derive from a man aged 40-55 years in good health and CMV-seronegative.

The CDR3 is CASSIGGGRAAYEQYF. The CDR3, as DNA: TGTGCCAGTAGTATAGGCGGCGGGAGAGCAGCCTACGAGCAGTACTTC. The V call is TRBV19, the J call TRBJ2-7; 7 positions agree with TRBD2. The CDR3 is 16 amino acids. The germline V gene has CDR1 LNHDA and CDR2 SQIVND (reference sequence). V lost 1 base, J lost 2 bases, and 8 bases stayed unmatched.

The J gene is TRBJ2-7, the V gene TRBV7-9, with 11 bases fitting TRBD2. Trimming cost V 5 bases and J 4 bases; bases outside gene matches: 7. CDR3 length: 15 residues. Germline CDR1 reads SEHNR; CDR2 reads FQNEAQ (reference sequence). CDR3 sequence: CASSATSGKVYEQYF. In DNA, the CDR3 is TGTGCCAGCAGCGCGACTAGCGGGAAGGTATACGAGCAGTACTTC.

J is TRBJ1-6 and V is TRBV4-2; D unclear. Between the trimmed V and J ends, which lost 0 bases and 9 bases, there was a span of 15 bases. The length of the CDR3 is 16 residues. Germline V lookup: CDR1 LGHNA, CDR2 YNFKEQ. In DNA, the CDR3 is TGTGCCAGCAGCCAAGAGTTTCTGCAAACTTTTTCACCCCTCCACTTT. This translates into CASSQEFLQTFSPLHF.

About this clone itself: This sample includes further DNA sequences coding for the same CDR3. The chain combines TRBV7-2 with TRBJ2-5, with TRBD2 identical over 12 bases. Per germline, CDR1 SGHTA and CDR2 FQGNSA. The CDR3 is made up of 14 amino acids. The ends lost 4 bases at V and 5 bases at J; junction bases unmatched: 2. The CDR3 sequence: CASSSGLAGETQYF. CDR3 DNA: TGTGCCAGCAGCTCGGGACTAGCGGGTGAGACCCAGTACTTC.

On this clone: Different DNA sequences within this sample yield the same CDR3. The rearrangement links TRBV19 to TRBJ2-2; 8 positions agree with TRBD1. Germline V CDR1 and CDR2: LNHDA, SQIVND (reference sequence). Unmatched junction bases numbered 4, after V lost 4 bases and J lost 6 bases. The CDR3 is 14 amino acids. The CDR3 protein is CASSTDRVAGELFF. CDR3 sequence (DNA): TGTGCCAGTAGTACGGACAGGGTTGCCGGGGAGCTGTTTTTT.

In nucleotides, the CDR3 is TGTGCCAGCAGCGCCCGACAGGGAGATGAAAAACTGTTTTTT. It codes for CASSARQGDEKLFF. The chain is built from TRBV9 and TRBJ1-4, with 7 bases fitting TRBD1. J lost 6 bases, V lost 3 bases, and 5 bases had no gene match. CDR3 length equals 14 residues. CDR1 and CDR2 from the germline V gene are SGDLS and YYNGEE.

This clone was observed a single time. The chain recombines TRBV28 with TRBJ1-4, with D perhaps TRBD1 (5 bases). This CDR3 is 15 amino acids long. Trimming left V 3 bases short and J 4 bases short, with 12 bases between. The V gene's germline CDR1 is MDHEN and CDR2 SYDVKM. CDR3 coding DNA: TGTGCCAGCAGTTTTGGGGGGTTTGATAATGAAAAACTGTTTTTT. This codes for CASSFGGFDNEKLFF.

The V call is TRBV5-1, the J call TRBJ1-4, with unresolved D. V dropped 0 bases and J dropped 8 bases, with 8 bases sitting between them. Germline lookup yields CDR1 SGHRS and CDR2 YFSETQ. The CDR3 has 13 residues. The CDR3 DNA reads TGCGCCAGCAGCTTGGGGAGACGGGAAAAACTGTTTTTT. It is translated as CASSLGRREKLFF.

The chain uses TRBV9 and TRBJ2-2; D gene unclear. The germline V gene encodes CDR1 SGDLS and CDR2 YYNGEE. The CDR3 consists of 16 residues. V lost 0 bases and J lost 6, with 15 bases in between. The CDR3 loop is CASSVGGGTLAGELFF. The CDR3 DNA follows: TGTGCCAGCAGCGTAGGTGGCGGCACGCTCGCCGGGGAGCTGTTTTTT. The variable domain in full, completed from reference TRBV9 and TRBJ2-2, reads DSGVTQTPKHLITATGQRVTLRCSPRSGDLSVYWYQQSLDQGLQFLIQYYNGEERAKGNILERFSAQQFPDLHSELNLSSLELGDSALYFCASSVGGGTLAGELFFGEGSRLTVL.

This clone was detected a few times. This rearrangement joins TRBV30 to TRBJ1-5; TRBD1 matches 9 bases. This CDR3 spans 14 amino acids. Germline CDR1 is GTSNPN and CDR2 is SVGIG (reference sequence). Losses at the gene ends were 7 bases for V and 1 base for J; bases not matched to a gene: 5. For the CDR3, the DNA is TGTGCCTACGACAGGGGGGTGAGCAATCAGCCCCAGCATTTT. Translated, it gives CAYDRGVSNQPQHF.

V gene TRBV18 combines with J gene TRBJ2-7; D uncertain. Trimming removed 2 bases from V and 2 bases from J, with 13 bases in between. The germline V gene encodes CDR1 KGHSH and CDR2 LQKENI. The CDR3 length is 15 residues. The CDR3 here is CASSPSPTDTYEQYF. CDR3 DNA: TGTGCCAGCTCACCATCCCCGACCGACACCTACGAGCAGTACTTC.